A selection of T cell receptor beta chains follows, all from one sample in a study of blood T cell repertoires in COVID-19. Measured with immunoSEQ multiplex PCR; TCRdb has only the in-frame clones, and not every one. The sample consists of around 100,000 clones, roughly 80% of them appearing once. Sequencing input: peripheral blood. The receptors derive from a woman aged 40-49 years with acute or convalescent COVID-19. CDR3s include the opening cysteine and the closing phenylalanine or tryptophan. Expanded clones are given a class, and other clones once, few, many or no size at all.

TRBJ1-5 TRBV13 once CASSLGRNNQPQHF
TRBJ2-7 TRBV4-2 . CASSQADRGPREQYF
TRBJ1-1 TRBV13 few CASSLDVGVTEAFF
TRBJ1-3 TRBV30 . CAWTRSAGGNTIYF
TRBJ1-6 TRBV7-9 . CASSRDRGLVGSPLHF
TRBJ1-2 TRBV2 . CASSEAGTPRYGYTF
TRBJ2-1 TRBV7-9 few CASSLEIGALWHEQFF
TRBJ1-2 TRBV7-8 . CASSKAGGRGANYGYTF
TRBJ2-1 TRBV5-4 . CASSLGGGSTNEQFF
TRBJ1-5 TRBV6-6 . CASSYLGDSNQPQHF
TRBJ1-4 TRBV30 . CAWSVRGGEKLFF
TRBJ1-6 TRBV12-3/TRBV12-4 . CASSVGGDSPLHF
TRBJ1-2 TRBV5-8 . CASSRFGTNGYGYTF
TRBJ2-7 TRBV5-4 . CASSLAPGQGYEQYF
TRBJ1-2 TRBV6-1 . CASSDSGTYYGYTF
TRBJ1-2 TRBV10-1 . CASISTGEDYGYTF
TRBJ2-2 TRBV19 . CASSAARDSLNTGELFF
TRBJ2-7 TRBV5-1 many CASSRTSGSSYEQYF
TRBJ1-6 TRBV30 . CAWSGEGESPLHF
TRBJ2-3 TRBV6-2/TRBV6-3 once CASSYRGGQSTDTQYF
TRBJ2-5 TRBV5-1 . CASSLLGGGEETQYF
TRBJ1-1 TRBV29-1 . CSVTGGIELNTEAFF
TRBJ2-1 TRBV5-4 . CASSRGQGDYNEQFF
TRBJ1-6 TRBV25-1 once CASSRAGDNSPLHF
TRBJ1-1 TRBV3-1/TRBV3-2 . CASRTGLNTEAFF
TRBJ2-1 TRBV5-1 . CASSRGGLIRYNEQFF
TRBJ1-2 TRBV30 . CAWSEGGSGYTF
TRBJ1-6 TRBV4-1 . CASSQGRGPGQYNSPLHF
TRBJ1-4 TRBV4-3 . CASSQDGRVEKLFF
TRBJ1-1 TRBV12-3/TRBV12-4 . CASSLKTGLAFF
TRBJ2-3 TRBV30 . CAWGRGTHTDTQYF
TRBJ1-2 TRBV7-2 once CASSPDSLYGYTF
TRBJ1-2 TRBV29-1 . CSVGTGPGYTF
TRBJ1-4 TRBV5-6 . CASSSQAHRSYEKLFF
TRBJ1-1 TRBV5-1 . CASSLAGHTEAFF
TRBJ2-3 TRBV7-9 . CASSLSRGAETQYF
TRBJ2-7 TRBV11-2 . CASRLTDGGTYEQYF
TRBJ2-7 TRBV6-5 once CASSRNTGSSYEQYF
TRBJ2-7 TRBV11-3 once CASSLQVEREQYF
TRBJ2-2 TRBV6-2/TRBV6-3 . CASRPSGGDRTGELFF
TRBJ2-3 TRBV27 . CASSLSPPRDTQYF
TRBJ1-1 TRBV6-5 once CAGGTTEAFF
TRBJ1-3 TRBV3-1/TRBV3-2 . CASSQGSLGNTIYF